The 22 T cell receptor beta chains presented below share a single source sample, sequenced in a study of identical twins. TCRdb re-derived calls from the 5' RACE reads in MiXCR, one entry per CDR3 protein. The sample has about 690,000 distinct CDR3 sequences, roughly 6.2% seen once; the top ten hold approximately 1.6%. The specimen was naive T cells sorted from blood. These receptors were taken from a man between 18 and 35 years old in good health.

This clonotype was detected many times. The rearrangement links TRBV12-3 or TRBV12-4 to TRBJ1-5; D call uncertain. The CDR3 sequence is 14 residues long. Trimming took off 6 bases at V and 4 bases at J, with 13 bases between the two ends. CDR3 amino acids: CASSPVRGNQPQHF. CDR3 bases: TGTGCCAGCAGCCCTGTTCGGGGTAATCAGCCCCAGCATTTT.

This sequence joins TRBV11-2 and TRBJ1-2; 8 positions agree with TRBD1. Germline V lookup: CDR1 SGHAT, CDR2 FQNNGV. This CDR3 has 15 amino acids. Trimming at V came to 2 bases and at J to 7 bases, leaving 9 bases not matched to a gene. The CDR3 region has the DNA TGTGCCAGCAGCTTAACCCGGGACAGGCACAGTGGCTACACCTTC. It is translated as CASSLTRDRHSGYTF.

The V gene is TRBV25-1, the J gene TRBJ2-2; 14 nucleotides agree with TRBD2. V dropped 4 bases and J dropped 5; count of bases not matched to a gene: 3. The germline CDR1 and CDR2 sequences are MGHDK and SYGVNS. This CDR3 has 16 amino acids. The CDR3 DNA follows: TGTGCCAGCAGTGGGGGGACTAGCGGGAGTACCGGGGAGCTGTTTTTT. Its translation: CASSGGTSGSTGELFF. The full variable domain, in which reference TRBV25-1 and TRBJ2-2 provide the parts outside the CDR3, is EADIYQTPRYLVIGTGKKITLECSQTMGHDKMYWYQQDPGMELHLIHYSYGVNSTEKGDLSSESTVSRIRTEHFPLTLESARPSHTSQYLCASSGGTSGSTGELFFGEGSRLTVL.

In this sample, this clonotype turned up many times. CDR3 nucleotides: TGCAGCGTGGGACAGGGCGCAAAACTGTTTTTT. Protein sequence: CSVGQGAKLFF. The chain employs TRBV29-1 and TRBJ1-4; 9 bases map to TRBD1. Germline CDR1 is SQVTM and CDR2 is ANQGSEA. The CDR3 is 11 residues long. J was trimmed by 10 bases and V by 6 bases; bases with no gene match: 3.

In this sample, this clonotype turned up many times. This sequence joins TRBV4-1 and TRBJ2-1; D remains ambiguous. Per the germline V gene, CDR1 is MGHRA and CDR2 is YSYEKL. Between the trimmed V and J ends, which lost 4 bases and 5 bases, there was a span of 6 bases. The CDR3 length is 12 residues. CDR3 residues: CASSRADNEQFF. For the CDR3, the DNA is TGCGCCAGCAGCCGGGCCGACAATGAGCAGTTCTTC.

In this sample, this clonotype turned up many times. The chain employs TRBV7-2 and TRBJ2-1; TRBD2 aligns across 10 bases. CDR3 length: 14 residues. Germline V gene lookup returns CDR1 SGHTA and CDR2 FQGNSA. J gave up 8 bases and V 5 bases, and 6 bases lay outside the gene matches. CDR3 DNA: TGTGCCAGCAGCACGGGACTAGCGTTTGATGAGCAGTTCTTC. This translates into CASSTGLAFDEQFF.

This clonotype has a handful of counts. The rearrangement uses TRBV6-5 and TRBJ1-4; TRBD1 is a possible D gene (5 bases). Trimming removed 2 bases at V and 0 bases at J, with 10 bases between. CDR1 MNHEY and CDR2 SVGAGI come from the germline V gene. The CDR3 extends over 16 amino acids. The CDR3 DNA follows: TGTGCCAGCAGTTACCGGGACGGTGCAACTAATGAAAAACTGTTTTTT. It is translated as CASSYRDGATNEKLFF.

This clonotype showed up many times. This chain uses TRBV20-1 with TRBJ1-6, with D maybe TRBD1 (5 bases). This CDR3 region has 16 residues. Germline values: CDR1 DFQATT, CDR2 SNEGSKA (reference sequence). V was trimmed by 0 bases and J by 2 bases, leaving 11 bases between them. The CDR3 region has the DNA TGCAGTGCTAGAGATGGTGACAGACCCTATAATTCACCCCTCCACTTT. Translation: CSARDGDRPYNSPLHF.

This clonotype has only a few counts. The chain employs TRBV14 and TRBJ2-7; 14 bases agree with TRBD2. In germline, CDR1 is SGHDN, CDR2 FVKESK. This CDR3 is built from 17 residues. Trimming at V came to 3 bases and at J to 4 bases, leaving 8 bases not matched to a gene. In nucleotides, the CDR3 is TGTGCCAGCAGCCATTCCTCGACTAGCGGGAGGGTGTACGAGCAGTACTTC. This translates into CASSHSSTSGRVYEQYF.

This chain connects TRBV29-1 to TRBJ2-7; D possibly matches TRBD1 or TRBD2 (5 bases each). Germline V lookup: CDR1 SQVTM, CDR2 ANQGSEA. This CDR3 spans 12 amino acids. The V end was cut by 4 bases, the J end by 0 bases, with 7 bases between. CDR3 residues: CSVVGTSYEQYF. CDR3 DNA sequence: TGCAGCGTTGTGGGGACCTCCTACGAGCAGTACTTC.

There are a few counts of this clonotype. This rearrangement joins TRBV5-1 to TRBJ2-7; the match to TRBD1 covers 7 bases. Germline values: CDR1 SGHRS, CDR2 YFSETQ. The V and J ends lost 4 bases and 4 bases, in that order; junction bases with no gene match: 8. The CDR3 has 14 residues. The CDR3 spells CASSPRTGEYEQYV. CDR3 bases: TGCGCCAGCAGCCCTCGGACAGGAGAGTACGAGCAGTACGTC.

This clonotype was counted many times. The chain combines TRBV11-2 with TRBJ2-1, with D perhaps TRBD1 (6 bases). V dropped 5 bases and J dropped 5 bases, with 19 bases sitting between them. Germline CDR1 is SGHAT and CDR2 is FQNNGV. The CDR3 runs 16 residues. CDR3 coding DNA: TGTGCCAGCAGCCCTAGAGGGCAACAGGGTAACAATGAGCAGTTCTTC. It specifies CASSPRGQQGNNEQFF.

The chain couples TRBV6-1 to TRBJ1-3; D is unclear. The CDR3 has 14 amino acids. V lost 3 bases to trimming and J lost 2 bases, with 8 bases between them. In germline, CDR1 is MNHNS, CDR2 SASEGT. The CDR3 loop is CASSDARTGNTIYF. Here the CDR3 DNA reads TGTGCCAGCAGTGACGCCAGGACTGGAAACACCATATATTTT.

This chain links TRBV20-1 with TRBJ2-1, with 9 bases matching TRBD2. V lost 3 bases and J lost 13; bases outside the gene matches: 10. Germline V gives CDR1 DFQATT, CDR2 SNEGSKA (reference sequence). The CDR3 is 13 residues long. DNA of the CDR3: TGCAGTGCTAGCGTTCATGAAGCGGGAGGACAGTTCTTC. This translates into CSASVHEAGGQFF.

This clonotype was seen a handful of times. V and J are TRBV7-9 and TRBJ2-7; D gene unclear. This CDR3 comprises 14 residues. CDR1 and CDR2 (germline): SEHNR, FQNEAQ (reference sequence). Trimming removed 5 bases at V and 1 base at J, with 12 bases between. This chain's CDR3 is CASSRDPVSYEQYF. As DNA, the CDR3 is TGTGCCAGCAGCCGCGACCCGGTTTCCTACGAGCAGTACTTC.

This clonotype was observed many times. The CDR3 reads CASRRISGRGPDTQYF. For the CDR3, the DNA is TGTGCCAGCAGACGGATAAGCGGGAGGGGTCCAGATACGCAGTATTTT. The rearrangement links TRBV12-3 or TRBV12-4 to TRBJ2-3, with 10 bases lining up with TRBD2. The CDR3 has 16 residues. J lost 4 bases, V lost 6 bases, and 10 bases had no gene match.

The V and J genes are TRBV3-1 and TRBJ1-3, with 8 bases aligning to TRBD1. After removal of 3 bases from V and 15 bases from J, the junction contained 10 bases not matched to a gene. Germline V gene data show CDR1 as LGHDT and CDR2 as YNNKEL (reference sequence). CDR3 length equals 13 residues. The CDR3 loop is CASSQISGQAEYF. CDR3 nucleotides: TGTGCCAGCAGCCAGATCTCGGGACAGGCTGAATATTTT.

This clonotype was counted ten times or more. The rearrangement links TRBV14 to TRBJ2-1, with 13 bases lining up with TRBD2. With 8 bases clipped from V and 6 bases from J, the junction kept 10 bases outside the gene matches. This CDR3 comprises 16 residues. CDR1 is SGHDN and CDR2 is FVKESK in the germline V gene. The CDR3 DNA follows: TGTGCCAGCGCCGAAAGACTAGCGGGAGGTAGCAATGAGCAGTTCTTC. It encodes CASAERLAGGSNEQFF.

The V call is TRBV28, the J call TRBJ1-1; D may be TRBD1 (5 bases). The CDR3 has 11 amino acids. CDR1 is MDHEN, CDR2 SYDVKM, per germline. The V end was cut by 5 bases, the J end by 10 bases, with 11 bases between. The CDR3 DNA is TGTGCCAGCAGTGGAGGGGAAAGAGCTTTCTTT. Its translation is CASSGGERAFF.

The chain combines TRBV6-5 with TRBJ1-6; D is perhaps TRBD1 (5 bases). Trimming shortened V by 2 bases and J by 6 bases, and 17 bases separated the two germline ends. Germline lookup yields CDR1 MNHEY and CDR2 SVGAGI. This CDR3 spans 17 amino acids. Here the CDR3 DNA reads TGTGCCAGCAGTTACGCGACAGCTCTAGAGGGTAATTCACCCCTCCACTTT. Amino acid sequence: CASSYATALEGNSPLHF.

The table lists this clonotype with many counts. The CDR3 DNA reads as TGCAGTGCTAGTCTAGGGTCCACTGAAGCTTTCTTT. Encoded protein: CSASLGSTEAFF. The V and J genes are TRBV20-1 and TRBJ1-1, with D unresolved. The V and J ends lost 3 bases and 4 bases respectively, with 9 bases between them. The CDR3 loop spans 12 amino acids. The V gene's germline CDR1 is DFQATT and CDR2 SNEGSKA (reference sequence).

This clonotype was counted ten times or more. The gene calls are TRBV6-2 or TRBV6-3 and TRBJ2-3; TRBD2 agrees at 8 bases. Trimming removed 9 bases from V and 13 bases from J; junction bases left unmatched: 12. CDR1 and CDR2 from the germline V gene are MNHEY and SVGEGT. CDR3 length: 12 residues. For the CDR3, the DNA is TGTGCCAGTAGCCTTTTAGCGGGATACGAGTATTTT. This sequence encodes CASSLLAGYEYF.